This T cell receptor beta chain was identified in a study of PD-1 blockade in classical Hodgkin lymphoma. As concerns this clone: The antigen remains undetermined.

The data were produced by immunoSEQ multiplex PCR, yet TCRdb's version contains in-frame clones alone and is incomplete. The sample holds about 21,000 clones, around nine tenths seen once. Findings of the study overall: When set against healthy donors, newly diagnosed patients were reported to show lower baseline TCR diversity. Why the repertoires differ is still unclear, perhaps disease activity or prior therapy.

Trimming shortened V by 2 bases and J by 7 bases, and 15 bases separated the two germline ends. CDR1 is MGHRA, CDR2 YSYEKL, per germline. The CDR3 has 15 amino acids. Time point noted: newly diagnosed, previously untreated cHL patient sample. PBMCs, once thawed, yielded CD8+ T cells isolated by magnetic negative selection. The TCR was taken from a human donor with classical Hodgkin lymphoma. The chain is built from TRBV4-1 and TRBJ2-1, with D uncertain. The sequencing sample was made of CD8+ T cells from blood. The CDR3 region is CASSQQYQEWNEQFF. The CDR3 DNA reads as TGCGCCAGCAGCCAACAGTACCAGGAATGGAATGAGCAGTTCTTC.